This TCR beta chain was identified in a study of T-cell memory formation after mild COVID-19 (dated by TCRdb to the early 2020s). For context, the study as a whole: TCR sequence clusters from the two donors were largely donor specific. In a couple of donors, T-cell clones that expanded and contracted after mild COVID-19 were followed by sequencing TCRalpha and TCRbeta repertoires longitudinally. The cohort comprised two young, previously healthy adult volunteers, one female and one male. What the research found in general, with its limitations: Some responding clones were detected in pre-infection memory, which suggested that pre-existing cross-reactive memory T cells had joined the SARS-CoV-2 response. Contracting CD4+ clones were located mainly in the CM and EM memory subsets, whereas CD8+ clones were found to be enriched in EMRA. From day 15 to 85, contracting clones showed balanced CD4/CD8 phenotypes, whereas a second wave of clones that expanded from day 15 to 37 leaned towards CD4+. The study covered only a couple of mild cases, and larger cohorts including severe cases with pre-infection samples were considered necessary. Whether the second-wave clones peaking on day 37 were SARS-CoV-2 specific was not confirmed.

These reads were obtained on an Illumina NovaSeq 6000. cDNA libraries for TCRalpha and TCRbeta were prepared by 5'RACE using constant-segment primers, with sample barcodes and unique molecular identifiers added. RNA was extracted from every sample with Trizol reagent. Amplification of the libraries took two PCR steps, and the second step added a second sample barcode plus Illumina TruSeq adapters. Sequencing of libraries was performed on an Illumina NovaSeq with 2 x 150 bp paired-end reads. As for how the authors treated the data: Demultiplexing of reads and collapsing into UMI-guided consensus sequences were performed with migec v1.2.7. Using mixcr v2.1.11, UMI consensuses were aligned to TRA and TRB V and J templates and then assembled into clonotypes. A clonotype was counted as expanded or contracted only if both edgeR and NoisET called the change significant, with noise models trained on biological replicates. For edgeR calls, the thresholds were a false discovery rate-adjusted p below 0.01 and a log2 fold-change of 1. PCA with hierarchical clustering of max-normalized trajectories of the 1000 most abundant clonotypes was used as exploratory dynamics analysis. Each responding clone was given a CD4 or CD8 phenotype based on the CD4+ and CD8+ repertoires, which had been sequenced separately. TCRdb reworked the public reads: Q25 trimming with fastp, MiXCR clone assembly, productive beta chains retained. Rows are combined by CDR3 protein, so each entry shows the most common genes and DNA. The V and J calls shown here were made by TCRdb, not taken from the authors' results. This sample has about 270,000 distinct CDR3 sequences in its table, and about 16% of those were observed once. Roughly 25% of the sample lies in the top ten.

V and J lose 0 bases and 2 bases, and a span of 14 bases separates them. Based on the germline V gene, the CDR1 and CDR2 sequences are MNHEY and SVGAGI. The CDR3 contains 17 residues, cysteine and phenylalanine counted. This entry keeps only the CDR3 DNA: 51 bases, framed from base 1. A remark on this clonotype: Its antigen is not yet known. No base qualities exist here, and no much larger clone lies one base off it.

Ficoll-Paque density gradient centrifugation was used to isolate PBMCs. The rearranged chain carries TRBV6-5 and TRBJ1-5, with no D gene named confidently. This TCR came from a man aged 18 to 30 who had mild COVID-19 (a few samples of this study predate the infection). The sample titles of this study are shuffled in the database, so cell type and time point are left out; the donor was told from shared clones. Sequencing was performed on PBMCs or a T cell subset sorted from them (not recorded which). The CDR3 in this case is CASSYSKSLQGNQPQHF. The DNA sequence follows: TGTGCCAGCAGTTACTCGAAGAGCCTACAAGGCAATCAGCCCCAGCATTTT.